Listed below are T cell receptor beta chains from one sample, sequenced in a study of OX40 agonist ivuxolimab in advanced cancers. Sequencing used immunoSEQ multiplex PCR; TCRdb keeps in-frame clones, though not all of them. The data hold tens of thousands of clones, with approximately 80% observed a single time. Sequenced here: CD4+ or CD8+ T cells sorted from blood, sampled in a trial of the OX40 agonist ivuxolimab. These receptors were collected from an adult with an advanced solid tumor such as melanoma, head and neck, liver or kidney cancer. Each CDR3 is given with its conserved first and last residue. The D gene is left open where the match is weak. Expanded clones are given a class, and other clones once, few, many or no size at all.

V: TRBV11-2; size: few; D: .; J: TRBJ2-3; DNA: TGTGCCAGCAGCTTAGCTCTCACAGATACGCAGTATTTT; CDR3: CASSLALTDTQYF
V: TRBV5-1; size: once; D: .; J: TRBJ1-3; DNA: TGCGCCAGCAGCTTGACGAGTGGGGCCTCTGGAAACACCATATATTTT; CDR3: CASSLTSGASGNTIYF
V: TRBV5-1; size: .; D: TRBD1; J: TRBJ1-5; DNA: TGCGCCAGCAGTCGAGGAAGCGGGACAGGAGGAAATCAGCCCCAGCATTTT; CDR3: CASSRGSGTGGNQPQHF
V: TRBV13; size: .; D: .; J: TRBJ1-1; DNA: TGTGCCAGCAGTTCAAAACCCTCAGGGAGGACTGAAGCTTTCTTT; CDR3: CASSSKPSGRTEAFF
V: TRBV7-2; size: .; D: TRBD1; J: TRBJ1-4; DNA: TGTGCCAGCAGCTTATCGAGACCGGGACAGGGGGAAAAACTGTTTTTT; CDR3: CASSLSRPGQGEKLFF
V: TRBV6-5; size: .; D: .; J: TRBJ1-4; DNA: TGTGCCAGCAGGAGGGCAGGAAACTATAATGAAAAACTGTTTTTT; CDR3: CASRRAGNYNEKLFF
V: TRBV4-2; size: .; D: .; J: TRBJ2-2; DNA: TGTGCCAGCAGCCAAGTTACAGGAGCCACCCCTTCGAACACCGGGGAGCTGTTTTTT; CDR3: CASSQVTGATPSNTGELFF
V: TRBV5-6; size: .; D: .; J: TRBJ1-4; DNA: TGTGCCAGCAGCTTGTCGGGGGGGACTAATGAAAAACTGTTTTTT; CDR3: CASSLSGGTNEKLFF
V: TRBV11-2; size: .; D: .; J: TRBJ1-4; DNA: TGTGCCAGCAGCTTACGGCCAGTCGAAAAACTGTTTTTT; CDR3: CASSLRPVEKLFF
V: TRBV5-6; size: .; D: .; J: TRBJ2-7; DNA: TGTGCCAGCAGCTTGGCCAATCGCGAGCAGTACTTC; CDR3: CASSLANREQYF
V: TRBV18; size: .; D: TRBD1; J: TRBJ1-2; DNA: TGTGCCAGCTCAGGAGGACAGGGAGGTAACTATGGCTACACCTTC; CDR3: CASSGGQGGNYGYTF
V: TRBV18; size: .; D: .; J: TRBJ1-1; DNA: TGTGCCAGCTCCGCTGCAGTGAACACTGAAGCTTTCTTT; CDR3: CASSAAVNTEAFF
V: TRBV6-5; size: .; D: .; J: TRBJ1-5; DNA: TGTGCCAGCAGTTACTCGGTTCACAGTTTGAATCAGCCCCAGCATTTT; CDR3: CASSYSVHSLNQPQHF
V: TRBV7-2; size: .; D: TRBD1; J: TRBJ2-7; DNA: TGTGCCAGCAGCCAAGCAGGGGGCGAGCAGTACTTC; CDR3: CASSQAGGEQYF
V: TRBV21-1; size: .; D: .; J: TRBJ1-5; DNA: TGTGCCAGCAGCAGGCCGGTTGGGGGGGAGGGTAGCAATCAGCCCCAGCATTTT; CDR3: CASSRPVGGEGSNQPQHF
V: TRBV6-5; size: .; D: .; J: TRBJ1-3; DNA: TGTGCCAGCAGGGAGGGAGCACAAGGAAACACCATATATTTT; CDR3: CASREGAQGNTIYF
V: TRBV9; size: .; D: .; J: TRBJ2-7; DNA: TGTGCCAGCAGTCGTAGGGGGGCCGGCTCCGAGCAGTACTTC; CDR3: CASSRRGAGSEQYF
V: TRBV19; size: .; D: .; J: TRBJ2-5; DNA: TGTGCCAGTAGTATCCAAGGAGGGTTCCAAGAGACCCAGTACTTC; CDR3: CASSIQGGFQETQYF
V: TRBV5-1; size: few; D: .; J: TRBJ1-5; DNA: TGCGCCAGCAGCTTGCTTTCAGGGGAGGGTCAGCCCCAGCATTTT; CDR3: CASSLLSGEGQPQHF
V: TRBV18; size: .; D: TRBD1; J: TRBJ2-3; DNA: TGTGCCAGCTCACCCTCACGCCAGGGGGCAGGGGATACGCAGTATTTT; CDR3: CASSPSRQGAGDTQYF
V: TRBV23-1; size: once; D: .; J: TRBJ1-2; DNA: TGCGCCAGCAGTCAAAAAAGCAGATATAACTATGGCTACACCTTC; CDR3: CASSQKSRYNYGYTF
V: TRBV18; size: .; D: TRBD1; J: TRBJ2-7; DNA: TGTGCCAGCTCACTGAATTCCGGGACAGGGCGTAACGAGCAGTACTTC; CDR3: CASSLNSGTGRNEQYF
V: TRBV28; size: .; D: .; J: TRBJ1-1; DNA: TGTGCCAGCGGGCCCCCCTCAGAGGCCGTCGAGAACACTGAAGCTTTCTTT; CDR3: CASGPPSEAVENTEAFF
V: TRBV29-1; size: .; D: .; J: TRBJ1-2; DNA: TGCAGCGTGGGCAGGGGAGATGGCTACACCTTC; CDR3: CSVGRGDGYTF
V: TRBV5-6; size: .; D: TRBD1; J: TRBJ1-2; DNA: TGTGCCAGCAGTTATAAGACAGGGTCATATGGCTACACCTTC; CDR3: CASSYKTGSYGYTF
V: TRBV2; size: few; D: TRBD1; J: TRBJ2-7; DNA: TGTGCCAGCAGTCGGACAGGTTTAGGGGAGCAGTACTTC; CDR3: CASSRTGLGEQYF
V: TRBV5-4; size: .; D: TRBD2; J: TRBJ2-1; DNA: TGTGCCAGCAGCTTCAGCGGGGGGGCCGATGAGCAGTTCTTC; CDR3: CASSFSGGADEQFF
V: TRBV5-1; size: .; D: .; J: TRBJ2-2; DNA: TGCGCCAGCAGCCCGACAGCTCTCCAAAACACCGGGGAGCTGTTTTTT; CDR3: CASSPTALQNTGELFF
V: TRBV5-5; size: .; D: .; J: TRBJ1-5; DNA: TGTGCCAGCAGCTTGATGAGTGGCAGGGGCAATCAGCCCCAGCATTTT; CDR3: CASSLMSGRGNQPQHF
V: TRBV28; size: .; D: TRBD1; J: TRBJ1-1; DNA: TGTGCCAGCAGTACAGGGGGCGCAGGGTCAAACACTGAAGCTTTCTTT; CDR3: CASSTGGAGSNTEAFF
V: TRBV5-1; size: .; D: .; J: TRBJ2-1; DNA: TGCGCCAGCAGCTTGGCCTCTTACAATGAGCAGTTCTTC; CDR3: CASSLASYNEQFF
V: TRBV5-1; size: .; D: .; J: TRBJ1-1; DNA: TGCGCCAGCAGCGGCAGGGTTGGCACTGAAGCTTTCTTT; CDR3: CASSGRVGTEAFF
V: TRBV7-2; size: .; D: .; J: TRBJ2-7; DNA: TGTGCCAGCAGCTTACGGGTTAGCGAGCAGTACTTC; CDR3: CASSLRVSEQYF
V: TRBV18; size: .; D: TRBD1; J: TRBJ2-7; DNA: TGTGCCAGCTCGGATTATGGGACAGGGTCCGGCGAGCAGTACTTC; CDR3: CASSDYGTGSGEQYF
V: TRBV6-1; size: .; D: TRBD1; J: TRBJ2-7; DNA: TGTGCCAGCAACCTACAGGGGACCACCTACGAGCAGTACTTC; CDR3: CASNLQGTTYEQYF
V: TRBV9; size: .; D: .; J: TRBJ1-2; DNA: TGTGCCAGCAGCTTTGGGACAAATCCTACGAACTATGGCTACACCTTC; CDR3: CASSFGTNPTNYGYTF
V: TRBV27; size: .; D: TRBD1; J: TRBJ1-2; DNA: TGTGCCAGCAGTTCTCAGGGGGCACAGGCTCTTAACTATGGCTACACCTTC; CDR3: CASSSQGAQALNYGYTF
V: TRBV7-9; size: .; D: .; J: TRBJ1-1; DNA: TGTGCCAGCAGCGGCAAAGGGGCGGGCACTGAAGCTTTCTTT; CDR3: CASSGKGAGTEAFF
V: TRBV18; size: .; D: TRBD1; J: TRBJ1-1; DNA: TGTGCCAGCTCACGACAGGGCCGCGGAGCTTTCTTT; CDR3: CASSRQGRGAFF
V: TRBV6-5; size: .; D: .; J: TRBJ1-1; DNA: TGTGCCAGCAGGAACCGGATTACTGAAGCTTTCTTT; CDR3: CASRNRITEAFF
V: TRBV7-2; size: .; D: .; J: TRBJ1-2; DNA: TGTGCCAGCAGCTTAAGGCAGGGTCACTATGGCTACACCTTC; CDR3: CASSLRQGHYGYTF
V: TRBV19; size: few; D: .; J: TRBJ1-2; DNA: TGTGCCAGTAGTATCCTAGGGCTCATCAACTATGGCTACACCTTC; CDR3: CASSILGLINYGYTF
V: TRBV4-1; size: few; D: .; J: TRBJ2-3; DNA: TGCGCCAGCAGGCCCCCGGAGGGGTCGGATACGCAGTATTTT; CDR3: CASRPPEGSDTQYF
V: TRBV5-1; size: .; D: .; J: TRBJ2-5; DNA: TGCGCCAGCAGCTTTTTTCGTGGGGAGACCCAGTACTTC; CDR3: CASSFFRGETQYF
V: TRBV10-1; size: few; D: TRBD1; J: TRBJ2-6; DNA: TGCGCCAGTTACCTAAAGGGACAGGGGGAGGCTGGGGCCAACGTCCTGACTTTC; CDR3: CASYLKGQGEAGANVLTF
V: TRBV5-6; size: .; D: .; J: TRBJ2-7; DNA: TGTGCCAGCAGCTTGTCCCGACGGGGTATCGGGCAGTACTTC; CDR3: CASSLSRRGIGQYF
V: TRBV6-1; size: .; D: TRBD1; J: TRBJ1-5; DNA: TGTGCCAGCACCATGGGACAGGGCAATCAGCCCCAGCATTTT; CDR3: CASTMGQGNQPQHF
V: TRBV28; size: .; D: TRBD1; J: TRBJ1-3; DNA: TGTGCCAGCAGGGGGACGACAGGGGGCCGGTCTGGAAACACCATATATTTT; CDR3: CASRGTTGGRSGNTIYF
V: TRBV6-6; size: .; D: .; J: TRBJ2-2; DNA: TGTGCCAGCAGTTACTCGAAGGGGGGCAACGGCGGGGAGCTGTTTTTT; CDR3: CASSYSKGGNGGELFF
V: TRBV11-2; size: .; D: .; J: TRBJ2-3; DNA: TGTGCCAGCAGCCCGCAAAGTGGGGGATACATGGGTACGCAGTATTTT; CDR3: CASSPQSGGYMGTQYF
V: TRBV5-4; size: .; D: TRBD2; J: TRBJ2-1; DNA: TGTGCCAGCAGCCCGGCCCTAGCGGGGGGGCGCAATGAGCAGTTCTTC; CDR3: CASSPALAGGRNEQFF
V: TRBV15; size: .; D: .; J: TRBJ1-1; DNA: TGTGCCACCAGCAGAGATCCCGAATACACTGAAGCTTTCTTT; CDR3: CATSRDPEYTEAFF
V: TRBV7-6; size: .; D: .; J: TRBJ1-1; DNA: TGTGCCAGCAGCTTAAAAGGGGGTCACACTGAAGCTTTCTTT; CDR3: CASSLKGGHTEAFF
V: TRBV7-9; size: .; D: .; J: TRBJ1-5; DNA: TGTGCCAGCAGCTTAGAATATCAGCCCCAGCATTTT; CDR3: CASSLEYQPQHF
V: TRBV7-2; size: .; D: TRBD2; J: TRBJ2-1; DNA: TGTGCCAGCAGCCCGGGGGGTGGCGCCGTTTCGTTCTTC; CDR3: CASSPGGGAVSFF
V: TRBV5-5; size: few; D: .; J: TRBJ1-2; DNA: TGTGCCAGCGCTACCCTGGGGGTTTTGGGCTACACCTTC; CDR3: CASATLGVLGYTF
V: TRBV11-2; size: .; D: .; J: TRBJ1-3; DNA: TGTGCCAGCAGGGGATTAGGGTTTCGGAGCGGCCGCTCTGGAAACACCATATATTTT; CDR3: CASRGLGFRSGRSGNTIYF
V: TRBV28; size: .; D: .; J: TRBJ1-1; DNA: TGTGCCAGCAGTCTCGGACAGAGAGCTGAAGCTTTCTTT; CDR3: CASSLGQRAEAFF